This T cell receptor (beta chain) was captured in a study of cytomegalovirus exposure and HLA in healthy donors (dated by TCRdb to 2015 to 2018). In the study overall: According to an earlier analysis of 587 of the donors, some 180 million T cells yielded some 110 million unique TCR beta sequences and around 300 Gb of sequence data. The aim of the study was to test whether cataloging public T cell receptors could identify signatures of past pathogen exposure. Alongside the repertoire data, information on donor age, sex, ethnicity and CMV serostatus was compiled. The genetic ancestry cluster associated with self-reported Caucasian donors included about 84% of the 300 to 400 genotyped donors. The number of donors typed differed by locus, with roughly 629-640 for A, B, C, DRB1 and DQB1, 522 for DQA1, 600 to 610 for DPA1, and under 490 for DPB1. Because of strong linkage in the cohort, a handful of DR-DQ haplotypes were treated as single units for association and clustering. Every repertoire in the discovery cohort had been generated on one and the same sequencing platform. Both class I and class II loci were covered by HLA typing, at four-digit resolution. Approximately 310 gigabases of sequencing data and approximately 85 million unique TCR sequences were included in an early release covering 550 to 800 HLA-typed donors. The study used immunosequencing to profile the T cell repertoires of around 600 subjects and linked those repertoires to cytomegalovirus serostatus. A later genetic analysis took genome-wide SNP genotypes for about 65% of the roughly 670 donors and used that subset as a discovery cohort. An earlier analysis of 587 of the donors used high-throughput TCR beta sequencing to judge whether each TCR beta V gene segment behaved as functional or pseudogenic. In a later analysis, previously published TCR beta repertoires from 550 to 750 donors were re-analyzed and high-resolution HLA genotyping was added so that TCR occurrence patterns could be studied. To predict cytomegalovirus infection status, the study combined high-throughput TCR immunosequencing, statistical association of individual TCRs with disease status, and machine learning. A separate validation cohort of 100 to 150 different subjects was used in addition to the roughly 640-subject first cohort. Among 350 to 400 genotyped donors of the cohort, an average of about 240,000 unique TCR beta nucleotide sequences were sequenced per donor, approximately 20% of them non-productive. Rather than drawing on any new phenotypic data, the later analysis identified candidate immune exposures from TCR beta sequences and the way those sequences occurred across donors.

There are 18 amino acids in the CDR3, from cysteine to phenylalanine inclusive. Just the 54-base CDR3 DNA is kept, in frame starting at base 1. Per the germline V gene, SGHTA is the CDR1 and FQGNSA is the CDR2. V is cut back by 7 bases and J by 2 bases, with 13 bases in the junction unmatched. The library was made by the immunoSEQ multiplex PCR assay. For the multiplex PCR, a mixture combining 60 forward primers for TCR Vbeta segments and 13 reverse primers for TCR Jbeta segments was used. The CDR3 region of rearranged TCR beta genes was amplified from genomic DNA with a multiplex PCR assay. The Illumina HiSeq System was used to sequence the amplified TCR beta libraries as 87-base-pair reads. In the original analysis: A later analysis tallied 75 million to 85 million unique TCR beta chains across the 700 or so repertoires, and some 10 million of those chains were shared by two or more donors. To remove PCR and sequencing errors, raw reads were error-corrected and collapsed into unique sequences using a nearest-neighbor algorithm that merged closely related sequences. To assign V, D and J gene segments, CDR3 sequences were aligned to IMGT reference sequences. For a sequence to be retained, at least a six-nucleotide match to both a V gene segment and a J gene segment was required. A rearrangement was called productive if the CDR3 had no stop codons and remained in frame with V and J, and every other rearrangement was called non-productive. CDR3 was defined by IMGT convention, running from the second conserved V-encoded cysteine to the conserved J-encoded phenylalanine. The earlier analysis of some 550 of the donors excluded any sequence lacking an unambiguous match to a single V gene segment. An earlier analysis of under 750 of the donors called V segments functional above 56.7% productive rearrangements and segregating when the between-donor standard deviation exceeded 5%. To diagnose cytomegalovirus status from the catalog of TCR beta chain sequences, a statistical classification framework was built. In a later analysis, TCR nucleotide sequences were compared against IMGT/GENE-DB human TR gene sequences so that V and J genes could be assigned. The TCRdist pipeline was used in a later analysis to assign CDR3 sequences and most-parsimonious VDJ recombination scenarios. In a later analysis, every TCR beta chain was defined by the combination of its CDR3 amino acid sequence and its V-gene family, and reads without a unique V-gene family were dropped. A later analysis removed 592 highly shared, low-generation-probability nucleotide sequences to deal with suspected cross-contamination and a sequencing artifact. In a later analysis, a clonal expansion index for each public chain was calculated from normalized within-repertoire ranks of inferred template counts. In a later analysis, generation probabilities were computed with a VDJ recombination model fitted to out-of-frame rearrangements, and the resulting probabilities were checked against IGoR. In a later analysis, TCR-TCR, TCR-HLA and TCR-CMV co-occurrence was scored with hypergeometric tests, and a repertoire-size bias correction was applied to TCR pairs. In a later analysis, false discovery rates were estimated by permuting HLA or CMV assignments 20 times. In a later analysis, co-occurring TCRs were grouped using DBSCAN, and TCRdist sequence similarity was added for clustering within HLA-allele-positive subsets. Repertoires with fewer than 30,000 or more than 120,000 public chains, plus five repertoires with anomalous nucleotide sharing, were excluded from co-occurrence clustering. The clones in this table, taken by TCRdb from immuneACCESS, are in-frame only. Not every clone is retained; where verified, under half of the shortfall comes from an unresolved V gene, and the cause of the rest is unknown. The DNA gave D and trimming, while V, J and clone size come from that table. Present in this sample are around 120,000 clones, about 73% of which were seen just once. The top ten constitute 3% to 4% of the sample.

Paper-wide results and their limitations: According to a later analysis, most CMV-associated TCR beta chains appeared to be HLA-restricted, and the HLA associations seemed to be driven largely by CMV exposure. For the cohort, immune exposure information was limited to CMV serostatus. A later analysis found that TCR association rates varied across HLA loci, with DRB1 alleles showing the most associated TCRs and HLA-C alleles the fewest. Broadly in line with IMGT annotations, most TCR beta V segments showed up in productive rearrangements about 87% or about 30% of the time in an earlier analysis of around 600 of the donors. A further reported finding was that TCR beta sequences accurately predicted the HLA-A and HLA-B alleles for most subjects in the first cohort. In both the original and validation cohorts, the classifier was reported to diagnose cytomegalovirus status with high specificity and sensitivity. Because some donors lacked HLA typing at each locus, the association tests relied only on the typed subset. In a later analysis, HLA-associated TCR beta chains were found to be more clonally expanded and to have lower generation probabilities than equally common non-associated chains. The sequencing pipeline was judged likely to have produced a cluster of highly shared sequence variants as a technical artifact. The presence/absence analyses assumed that sequencing depth was roughly uniform across donors, and that assumption may not be true. Several of the top co-occurrence clusters appeared to be linked to parvovirus B19, influenza, CMV and Epstein-Barr virus, according to a later analysis. Correlated functional status among segregating V segments might be attributable to linkage disequilibrium, but an unknown experimental factor could not be ruled out. The study listed approximately 160 TCR beta chains as associated with cytomegalovirus. A later analysis associated 17,000 or so TCR beta sequences with specific HLA alleles at a false discovery rate of 0.05. Across donors, most TCR sequences were observed very rarely, whereas some public TCRs were present in many individuals. Compared with the roughly 670-donor mean, donors in an Asian-associated ancestry cluster had fewer N-insertions in productive TCRs, according to a later genetic analysis. When HLA alleles, especially DR and DQ, strongly co-occurred, TCR associations were difficult to assign to individual alleles. Because counts were too low, approximately 18 rarely observed V segments, including chromosome 9 orphons, were excluded from the earlier analysis of a few hundred of the donors. A few of the identified cytomegalovirus-associated TCR beta chains were confirmed in vitro to be specific for cytomegalovirus antigens. The authors suggested that the approach could potentially be extended to other disease states and immunological phenotypes. A later genetic analysis associated a missense DCLRE1C variant with V-gene and J-gene trimming of TCR beta chains, and an independent cohort replicated the association. Only TCR beta chains were sequenced in this cohort, and the absence of alpha or paired-chain data limited detectable features. Because the 87-base-pair reads could not distinguish some IMGT-functional V segments, including TRBV6-2 and TRBV6-3, those segments were excluded.

The cohort consisted of 600 to 750 healthy bone marrow donors. At the time of sampling, every cohort member was nominally healthy, though immune exposures that went unrecorded were likely present. The donor was CMV seropositive and belonged to the group of 250 to 300 seropositive cohort members. Every donor gave a peripheral blood sample, and the peripheral blood mononuclear cells from that sample were used for TCR beta sequencing. Genomic DNA was extracted from the blood cell samples with the Qiagen DNeasy Blood Extraction Kit. To note about this clone: Its binding antigen is unknown. The sample holds no much larger clone one base away, and base qualities are not on file.

Material: PBMCs. The rearranged segments are TRBV7-2 and TRBJ2-2, with 10 bases in between that match TRBD2. The receptor's source is a woman between 25 and 40 years old in good health and CMV-seropositive. The CDR3 region has the sequence CASTYSGGPGANTGELFF. The nucleotide sequence reads as follows: TGTGCCAGCACGTATAGCGGGGGGCCGGGAGCTAACACCGGGGAGCTGTTTTTT. The variable domain in full, with residues beyond the CDR3 obtained from the reference TRBV7-2 and TRBJ2-2 genes, is GAGVSQSPSNKVTEKGKDVELRCDPISGHTALYWYRQSLGQGLEFLIYFQGNSAPDKSGLPSDRFSAERTGGSVSTLTIQRTQQEDSAVYLCASTYSGGPGANTGELFFGEGSRLTVL.